This paragraph reports one TCR beta chain. This entry is derived from a study of blood T cells in healthy people across ages. Roughly 10 milliliters was the volume of peripheral blood drawn from each donor. Alongside a J-beta primer mix, a sample-barcoded 5' primer served in a second PCR lasting about 6 to 11 cycles. One entry per CDR3 protein results from TCRdb running MiXCR on the 5' RACE reads. The data contain about 1.5 million distinct CDR3 sequences, approximately 38% of them seen just once; the ten biggest clones take up roughly 8.2%. The J segment lost 5 bases and the V segment lost 4 bases, leaving 4 bases of the junction unmatched. Per germline, CDR1 DFQATT and CDR2 SNEGSKA (reference sequence). The CDR3 contains 13 residues.

The sequence derives from a woman between 18 and 29 years old in good health. The sample consisted of blood. The rearrangement uses TRBV20-1 and TRBJ2-1, with 8 bases lining up with TRBD2. CDR3 nucleotide sequence: TGCAGTGCTACAGGGACTAGTGACAATGAGCAGTTCTTC. Translated, it gives CSATGTSDNEQFF.